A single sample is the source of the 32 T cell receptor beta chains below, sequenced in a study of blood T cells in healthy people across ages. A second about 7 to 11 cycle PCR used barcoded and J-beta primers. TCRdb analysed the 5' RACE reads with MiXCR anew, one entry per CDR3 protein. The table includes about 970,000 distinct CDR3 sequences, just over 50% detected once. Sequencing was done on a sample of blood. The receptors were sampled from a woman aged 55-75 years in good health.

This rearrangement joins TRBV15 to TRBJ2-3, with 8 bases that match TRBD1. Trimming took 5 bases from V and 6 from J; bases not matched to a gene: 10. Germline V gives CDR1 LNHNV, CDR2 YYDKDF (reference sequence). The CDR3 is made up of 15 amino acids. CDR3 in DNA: TGTGCCACCAGCCTAGGACAGGGATCCCTTGATACGCAGTATTTT. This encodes CATSLGQGSLDTQYF.

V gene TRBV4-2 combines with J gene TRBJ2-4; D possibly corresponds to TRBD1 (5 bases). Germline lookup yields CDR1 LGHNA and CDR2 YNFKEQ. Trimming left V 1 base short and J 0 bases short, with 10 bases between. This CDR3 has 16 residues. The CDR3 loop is CASSQGQGLAKNIQYF. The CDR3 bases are TGTGCCAGCAGCCAAGGGCAGGGTCTAGCCAAAAACATTCAGTACTTC.

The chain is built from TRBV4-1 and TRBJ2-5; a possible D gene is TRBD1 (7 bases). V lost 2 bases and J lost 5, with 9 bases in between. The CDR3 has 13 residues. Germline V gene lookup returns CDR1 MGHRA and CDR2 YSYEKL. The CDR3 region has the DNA TGCGCCAGCAGCCAACCAGGGGGGGAGACCCAGTACTTC. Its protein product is CASSQPGGETQYF.

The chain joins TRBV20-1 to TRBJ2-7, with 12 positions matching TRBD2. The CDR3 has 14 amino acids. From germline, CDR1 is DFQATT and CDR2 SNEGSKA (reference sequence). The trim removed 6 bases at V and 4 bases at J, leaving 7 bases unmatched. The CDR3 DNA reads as TGCAGTGCCCCCGGACTAGCGGGAAAATACGAGCAGTACTTC. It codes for CSAPGLAGKYEQYF.

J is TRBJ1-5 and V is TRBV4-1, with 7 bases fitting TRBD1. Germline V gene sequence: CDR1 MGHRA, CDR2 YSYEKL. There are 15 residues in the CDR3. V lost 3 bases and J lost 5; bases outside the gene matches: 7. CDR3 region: CASSHPDRDHQPQHF. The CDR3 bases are TGCGCCAGCAGCCATCCTGACAGGGACCATCAGCCCCAGCATTTT.

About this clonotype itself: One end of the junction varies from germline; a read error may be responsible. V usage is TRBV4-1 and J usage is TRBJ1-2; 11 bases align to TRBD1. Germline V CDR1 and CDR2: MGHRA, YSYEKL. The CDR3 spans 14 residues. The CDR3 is CASSPGQGGYGYTF. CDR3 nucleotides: TGTGCCAGCAGCCCGGGACAGGGGGGGTATGGCTACACCTTC.

The CDR3 DNA follows: TGCGCCAGCAACCTCGTAGGCGGAGAGACCCAGTACTTC. Encoded protein: CASNLVGGETQYF. The rearrangement links TRBV5-1 to TRBJ2-5; no reliable D call. Looked up from germline, CDR1 is SGHRS and CDR2 is YFSETQ. The CDR3 has 13 amino acids. The germline V and J ends were trimmed by 6 bases and 4 bases, with 13 bases remaining between them. Full variable domain (missing parts from reference TRBV5-1 and TRBJ2-5): KAGVTQTPRYLIKTRGQQVTLSCSPISGHRSVSWYQQTPGQGLQFLFEYFSETQRNKGNFPGRFSGRQFSNSRSEMNVSTLELGDSALYLCASNLVGGETQYFGPGTRLLVL.

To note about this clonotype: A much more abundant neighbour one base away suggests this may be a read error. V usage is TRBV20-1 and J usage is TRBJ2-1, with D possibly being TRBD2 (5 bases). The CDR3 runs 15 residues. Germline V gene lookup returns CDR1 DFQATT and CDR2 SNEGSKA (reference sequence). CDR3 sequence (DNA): TGCAGTGCTAGCAACATAGCGATCTCCTACAATAAGCAGTTCTTC. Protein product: CSASNIAISYNKQFF.

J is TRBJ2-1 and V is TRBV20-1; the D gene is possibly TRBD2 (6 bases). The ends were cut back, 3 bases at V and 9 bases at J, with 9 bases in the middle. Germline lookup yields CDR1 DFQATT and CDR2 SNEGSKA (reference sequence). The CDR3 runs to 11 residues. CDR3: CSASGSTEQFF. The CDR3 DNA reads TGCAGTGCTAGCGGGAGTACTGAGCAGTTCTTC.

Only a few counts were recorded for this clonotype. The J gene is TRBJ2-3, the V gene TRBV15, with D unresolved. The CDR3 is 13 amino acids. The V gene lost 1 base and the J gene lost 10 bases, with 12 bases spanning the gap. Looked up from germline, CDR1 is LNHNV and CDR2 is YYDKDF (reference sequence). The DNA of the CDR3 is TGTGCCACCAGCAGAGTCCTGAAAGACCCGCAGTATTTT. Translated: CATSRVLKDPQYF. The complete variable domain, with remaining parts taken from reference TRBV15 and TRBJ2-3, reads DAMVIQNPRYQVTQFGKPVTLSCSQTLNHNVMYWYQQKSSQAPKLLFHYYDKDFNNEADTPDNFQSRRPNTSFCFLDIRSPGLGDTAMYLCATSRVLKDPQYFGPGTRLTVL.

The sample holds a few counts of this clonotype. The CDR3, as DNA: TGTGCCAGCAGTTACGGGGGCTCTGGCAATCAGCCCCAGCATTTT. It codes for CASSYGGSGNQPQHF. The chain recombines TRBV6-2 or TRBV6-3 with TRBJ1-5, with D perhaps matching TRBD1 (6 bases). V was cut by 2 bases and J by 2 bases, with 10 bases left in between. The CDR3 has 15 residues. CDR1 is MNHEY and CDR2 is SVGEGT in the germline V gene.

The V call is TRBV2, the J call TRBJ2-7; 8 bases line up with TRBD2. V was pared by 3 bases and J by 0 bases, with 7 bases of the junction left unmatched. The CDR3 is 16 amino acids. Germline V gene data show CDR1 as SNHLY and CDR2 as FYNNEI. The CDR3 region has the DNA TGTGCCAGCAGTGATGGGACCGGGACTAGCTCCTACGAGCAGTACTTC. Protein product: CASSDGTGTSSYEQYF.

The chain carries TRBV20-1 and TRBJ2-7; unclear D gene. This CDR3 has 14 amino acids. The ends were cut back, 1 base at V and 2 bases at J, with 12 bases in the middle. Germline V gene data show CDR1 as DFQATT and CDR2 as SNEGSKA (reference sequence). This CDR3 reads CSARAPTAPYEQYF. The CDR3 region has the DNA TGCAGTGCTAGAGCACCGACCGCCCCCTACGAGCAGTACTTC.

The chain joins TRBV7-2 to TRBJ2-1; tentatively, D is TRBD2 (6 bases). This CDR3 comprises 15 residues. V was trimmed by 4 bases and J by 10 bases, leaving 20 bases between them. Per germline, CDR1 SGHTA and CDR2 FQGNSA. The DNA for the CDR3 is TGTGCCAGCAGCTCCTCAGGAGGGACCCCCTACGAGCAGTTCTTC. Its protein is CASSSSGGTPYEQFF. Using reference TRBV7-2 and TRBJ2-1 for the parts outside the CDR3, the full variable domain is GAGVSQSPSNKVTEKGKDVELRCDPISGHTALYWYRQSLGQGLEFLIYFQGNSAPDKSGLPSDRFSAERTGGSVSTLTIQRTQQEDSAVYLCASSSSGGTPYEQFFGPGTRLTVL.

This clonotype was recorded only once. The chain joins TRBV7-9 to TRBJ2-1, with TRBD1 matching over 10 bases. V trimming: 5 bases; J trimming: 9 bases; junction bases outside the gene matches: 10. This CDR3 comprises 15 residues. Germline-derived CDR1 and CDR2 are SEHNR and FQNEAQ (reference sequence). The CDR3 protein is CASSPRTGGIVEQFF. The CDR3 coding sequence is TGTGCCAGCAGCCCCAGGACAGGGGGAATTGTTGAGCAGTTCTTC.

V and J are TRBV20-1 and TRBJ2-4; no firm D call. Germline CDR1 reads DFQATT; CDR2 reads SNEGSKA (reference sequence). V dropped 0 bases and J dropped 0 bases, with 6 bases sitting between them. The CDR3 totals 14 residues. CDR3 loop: CSARDVLAKNIQYF. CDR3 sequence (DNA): TGCAGTGCTAGAGACGTGCTAGCCAAAAACATTCAGTACTTC.

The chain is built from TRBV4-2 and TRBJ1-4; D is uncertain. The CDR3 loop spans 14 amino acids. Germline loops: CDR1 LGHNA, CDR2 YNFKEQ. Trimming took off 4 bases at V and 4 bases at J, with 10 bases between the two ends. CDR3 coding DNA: TGTGCCAGCAGCCCGGTGGACCGTAATGAAAAACTGTTTTTT. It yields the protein CASSPVDRNEKLFF.

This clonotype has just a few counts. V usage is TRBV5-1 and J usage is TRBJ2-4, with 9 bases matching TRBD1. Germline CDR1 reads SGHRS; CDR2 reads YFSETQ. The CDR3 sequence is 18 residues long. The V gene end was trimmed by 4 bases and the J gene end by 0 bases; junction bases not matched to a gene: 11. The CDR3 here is CASSPGQGPQLAKNIQYF. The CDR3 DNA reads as TGCGCCAGCAGCCCGGGACAGGGACCCCAACTAGCCAAAAACATTCAGTACTTC.

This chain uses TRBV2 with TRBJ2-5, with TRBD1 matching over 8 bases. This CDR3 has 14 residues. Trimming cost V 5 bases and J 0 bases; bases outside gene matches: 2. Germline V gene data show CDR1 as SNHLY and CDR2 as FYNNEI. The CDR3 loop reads CASSTTGDQETQYF. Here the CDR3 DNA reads TGTGCCAGCAGTACGACAGGGGACCAAGAGACCCAGTACTTC.

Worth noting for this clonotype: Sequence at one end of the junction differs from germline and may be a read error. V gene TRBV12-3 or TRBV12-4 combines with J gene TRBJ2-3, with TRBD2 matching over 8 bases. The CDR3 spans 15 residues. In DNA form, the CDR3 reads TGTGCCAGCAGGTTAGCGGGAATGGGCACAGATACGCAGTATTTT. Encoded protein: CASRLAGMGTDTQYF.

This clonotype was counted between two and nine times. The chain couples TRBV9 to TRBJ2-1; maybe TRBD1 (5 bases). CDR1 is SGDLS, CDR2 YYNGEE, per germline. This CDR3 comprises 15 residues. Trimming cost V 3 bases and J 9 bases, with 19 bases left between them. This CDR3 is CASSEPPQGRGEQFF. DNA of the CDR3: TGTGCCAGCAGCGAGCCGCCTCAGGGTAGGGGTGAGCAGTTCTTC.

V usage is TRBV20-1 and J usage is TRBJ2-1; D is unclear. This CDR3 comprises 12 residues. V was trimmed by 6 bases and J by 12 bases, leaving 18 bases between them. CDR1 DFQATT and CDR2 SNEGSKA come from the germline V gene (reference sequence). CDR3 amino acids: CSARPAGFRQFF. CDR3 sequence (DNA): TGCAGTGCCCGCCCTGCTGGGTTTCGGCAGTTCTTC.

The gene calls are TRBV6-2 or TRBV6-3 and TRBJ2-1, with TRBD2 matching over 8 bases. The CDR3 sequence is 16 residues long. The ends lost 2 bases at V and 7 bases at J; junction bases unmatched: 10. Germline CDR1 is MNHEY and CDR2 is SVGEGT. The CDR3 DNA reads TGTGCCAGCAGTTACGTCGTGACTAGCGTTCAGAATGAGCAGTTCTTC. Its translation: CASSYVVTSVQNEQFF.

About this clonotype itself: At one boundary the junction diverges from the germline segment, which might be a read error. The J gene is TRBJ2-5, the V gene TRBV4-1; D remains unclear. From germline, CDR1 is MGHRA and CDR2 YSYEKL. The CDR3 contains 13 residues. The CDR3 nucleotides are TGCGCCAGCAGCCAAGGCCAGCAAGGGACCCAGTACTTC. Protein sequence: CASSQGQQGTQYF.

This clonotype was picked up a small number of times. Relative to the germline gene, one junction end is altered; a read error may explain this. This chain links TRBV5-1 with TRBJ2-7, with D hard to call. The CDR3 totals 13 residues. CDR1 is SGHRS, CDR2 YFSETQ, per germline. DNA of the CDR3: TGTGCCAGCAGCTTGGGATCAATCTACGAGCAGTACTTC. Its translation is CASSLGSIYEQYF. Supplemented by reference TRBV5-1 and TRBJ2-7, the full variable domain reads KAGVTQTPRYLIKTRGQQVTLSCSPISGHRSVSWYQQTPGQGLQFLFEYFSETQRNKGNFPGRFSGRQFSNSRSEMNVSTLELGDSALYLCASSLGSIYEQYFGPGTRLTVT.

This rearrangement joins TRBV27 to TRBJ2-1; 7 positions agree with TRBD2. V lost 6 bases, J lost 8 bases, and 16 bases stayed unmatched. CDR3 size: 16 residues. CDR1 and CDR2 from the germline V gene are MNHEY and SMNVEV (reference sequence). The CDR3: CASSPISWEGLDEQFF. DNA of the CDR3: TGTGCCAGCAGCCCCATCTCGTGGGAGGGCTTGGATGAGCAGTTCTTC.

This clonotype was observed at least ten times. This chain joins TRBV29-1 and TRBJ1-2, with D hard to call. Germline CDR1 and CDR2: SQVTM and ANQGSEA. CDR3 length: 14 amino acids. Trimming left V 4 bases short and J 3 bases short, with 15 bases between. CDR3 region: CSVVSDGGDYGYTF. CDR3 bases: TGCAGCGTTGTCTCGGACGGAGGTGACTATGGCTACACCTTC. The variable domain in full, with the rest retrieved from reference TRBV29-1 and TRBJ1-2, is SAVISQKPSRDICQRGTSLTIQCQVDSQVTMMFWYRQQPGQSLTLIATANQGSEATYESGFVIDKFPISRPNLTFSTLTVSNMSPEDSSIYLCSVVSDGGDYGYTFGSGTRLTVV.

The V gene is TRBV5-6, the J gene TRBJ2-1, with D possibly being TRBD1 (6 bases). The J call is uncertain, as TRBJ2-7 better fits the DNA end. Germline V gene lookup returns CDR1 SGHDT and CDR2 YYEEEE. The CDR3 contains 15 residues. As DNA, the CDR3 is TGTGCCAGCAGCCCTGGGACAACCTCCTACAATGAGCAGTACTTC. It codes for CASSPGTTSYNEQYF.

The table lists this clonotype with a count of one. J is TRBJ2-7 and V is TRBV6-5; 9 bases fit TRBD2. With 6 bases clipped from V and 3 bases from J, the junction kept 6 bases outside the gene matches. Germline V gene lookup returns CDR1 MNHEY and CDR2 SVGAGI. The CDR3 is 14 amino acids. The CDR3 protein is CASRPGLANYEQYF. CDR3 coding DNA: TGTGCCAGCAGACCCGGACTAGCGAACTACGAGCAGTACTTC.

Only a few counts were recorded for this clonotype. CDR3 in DNA: TGTGCCACCAGTGACCCGATTCTAGCGAACACCGGGGAGCTGTTTTTT. Translation gives CATSDPILANTGELFF. The chain is built from TRBV24-1 and TRBJ2-2; D is ambiguous. Germline lookup yields CDR1 KGHDR and CDR2 SFDVKD. Trimming shortened V by 4 bases and J by 0 bases, and 11 bases separated the two germline ends. This CDR3 region has 16 residues.

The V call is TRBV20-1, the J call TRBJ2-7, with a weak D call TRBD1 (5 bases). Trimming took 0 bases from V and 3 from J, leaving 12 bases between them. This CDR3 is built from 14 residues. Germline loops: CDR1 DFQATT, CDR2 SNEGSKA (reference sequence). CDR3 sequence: CSARDSQGRYEQYF. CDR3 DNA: TGCAGTGCTAGAGATTCCCAGGGTCGCTACGAGCAGTACTTC.

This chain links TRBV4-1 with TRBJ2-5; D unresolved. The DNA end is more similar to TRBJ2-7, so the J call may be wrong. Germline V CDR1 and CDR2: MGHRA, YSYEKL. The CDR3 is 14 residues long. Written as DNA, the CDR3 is TGCGCCAGCAGCCAAGACGCTCCTCGGCTCGAGCAGTACTTC. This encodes CASSQDAPRLEQYF.